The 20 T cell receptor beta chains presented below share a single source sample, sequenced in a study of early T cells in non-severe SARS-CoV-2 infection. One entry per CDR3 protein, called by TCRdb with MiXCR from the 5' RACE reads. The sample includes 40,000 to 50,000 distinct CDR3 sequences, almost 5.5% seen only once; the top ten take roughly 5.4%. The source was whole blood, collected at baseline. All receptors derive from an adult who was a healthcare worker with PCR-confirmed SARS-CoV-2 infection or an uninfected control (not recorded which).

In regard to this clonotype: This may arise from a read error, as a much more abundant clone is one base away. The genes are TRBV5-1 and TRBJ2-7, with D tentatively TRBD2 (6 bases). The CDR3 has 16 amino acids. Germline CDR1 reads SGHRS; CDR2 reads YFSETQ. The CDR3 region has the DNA TGCCCCAGCAGCTGGAGGGGCGGCAATCCGTCCTACGAGCAGTACTTC. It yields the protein CPSSWRGGNPSYEQYF.

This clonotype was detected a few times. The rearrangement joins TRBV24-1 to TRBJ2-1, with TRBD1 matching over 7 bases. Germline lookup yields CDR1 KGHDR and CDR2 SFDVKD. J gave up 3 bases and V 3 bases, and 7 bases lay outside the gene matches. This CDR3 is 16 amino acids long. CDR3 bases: TGTGCCACCAGTGATCGATTCCGGGACAGCTACAATGAGCAGTTCTTC. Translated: CATSDRFRDSYNEQFF.

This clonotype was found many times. The CDR3 region is CASSIKQQYYTF. The DNA of the CDR3 is TGTGCCAGTAGTATAAAACAGCAGTACTACACCTTC. The chain couples TRBV19 to TRBJ1-2; D unresolved. The CDR3 sequence is 12 residues long. Germline CDR1 and CDR2: LNHDA and SQIVND (reference sequence). Deletions cut 2 bases from V and 10 bases from J, with 11 bases between.

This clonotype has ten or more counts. CDR3 residues: CASSPKNGLAGAGCNYEQYF. The CDR3 nucleotides read TGTGCCAGCAGCCCAAAAAATGGACTAGCGGGAGCGGGGTGTAACTACGAGCAGTACTTC. The J gene is TRBJ2-7, the V gene TRBV4-2; 13 nucleotides match TRBD2. The CDR3 runs 20 residues. Germline CDR1 is LGHNA and CDR2 is YNFKEQ. V trimming: 4 bases; J trimming: 3 bases; junction bases outside the gene matches: 18.

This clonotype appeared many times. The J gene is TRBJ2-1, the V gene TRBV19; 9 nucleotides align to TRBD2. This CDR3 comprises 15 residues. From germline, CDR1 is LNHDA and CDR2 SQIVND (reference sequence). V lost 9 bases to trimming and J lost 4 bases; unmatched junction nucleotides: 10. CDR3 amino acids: CASSKREAPYNEQFF. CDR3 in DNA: TGTGCCAGCTCCAAGCGGGAGGCCCCTTACAATGAGCAGTTCTTC.

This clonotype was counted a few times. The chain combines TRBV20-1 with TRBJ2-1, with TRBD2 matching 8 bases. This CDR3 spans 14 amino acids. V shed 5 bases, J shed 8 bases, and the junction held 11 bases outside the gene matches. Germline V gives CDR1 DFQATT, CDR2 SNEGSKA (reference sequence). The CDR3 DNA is TGCAGTGCTGCCCTCGGGACTAGAGGTTATGAGCAGTTCTTC. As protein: CSAALGTRGYEQFF.

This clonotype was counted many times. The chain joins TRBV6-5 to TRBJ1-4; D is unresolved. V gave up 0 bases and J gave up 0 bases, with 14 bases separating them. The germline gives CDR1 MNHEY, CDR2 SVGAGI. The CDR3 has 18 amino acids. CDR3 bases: TGTGCCAGCAGTTACTCATCCGAGCTGACGGCAACTAATGAAAAACTGTTTTTT. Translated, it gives CASSYSSELTATNEKLFF.

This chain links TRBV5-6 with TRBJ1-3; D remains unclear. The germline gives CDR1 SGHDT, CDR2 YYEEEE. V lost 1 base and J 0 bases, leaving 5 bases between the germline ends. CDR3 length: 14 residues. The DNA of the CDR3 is TGTGCCAGCAGCTTGACCAGCTCTGGAAACACCATATATTTT. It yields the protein CASSLTSSGNTIYF.

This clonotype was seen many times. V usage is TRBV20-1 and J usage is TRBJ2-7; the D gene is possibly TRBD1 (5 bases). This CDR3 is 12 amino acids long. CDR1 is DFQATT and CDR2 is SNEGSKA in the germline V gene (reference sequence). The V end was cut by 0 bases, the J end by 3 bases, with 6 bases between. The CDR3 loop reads CSARDQGYEQYF. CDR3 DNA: TGCAGTGCTAGAGATCAGGGCTACGAGCAGTACTTC.

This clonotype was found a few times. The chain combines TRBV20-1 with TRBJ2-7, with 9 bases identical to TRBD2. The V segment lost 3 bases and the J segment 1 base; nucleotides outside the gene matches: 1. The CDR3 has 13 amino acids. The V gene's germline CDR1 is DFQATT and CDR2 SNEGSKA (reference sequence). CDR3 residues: CSASTSGSYEQYF. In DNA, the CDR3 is TGCAGTGCTAGTACTAGCGGGTCCTACGAGCAGTACTTC.

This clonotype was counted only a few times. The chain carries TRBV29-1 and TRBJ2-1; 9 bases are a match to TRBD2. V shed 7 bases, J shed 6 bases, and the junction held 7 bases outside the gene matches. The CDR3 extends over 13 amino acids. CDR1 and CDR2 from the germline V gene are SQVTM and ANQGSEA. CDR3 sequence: CSAIKREVNEQFF. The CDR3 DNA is TGCAGCGCGATCAAGCGGGAGGTCAATGAGCAGTTCTTC.

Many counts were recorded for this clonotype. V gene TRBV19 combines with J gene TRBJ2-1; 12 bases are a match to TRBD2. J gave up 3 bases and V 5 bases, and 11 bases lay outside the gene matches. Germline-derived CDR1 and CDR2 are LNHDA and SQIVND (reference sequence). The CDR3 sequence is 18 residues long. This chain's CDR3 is CASSSKVGLAGIYNEQFF. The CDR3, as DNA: TGTGCCAGTAGTTCGAAGGTTGGACTAGCGGGAATCTACAATGAGCAGTTCTTC.

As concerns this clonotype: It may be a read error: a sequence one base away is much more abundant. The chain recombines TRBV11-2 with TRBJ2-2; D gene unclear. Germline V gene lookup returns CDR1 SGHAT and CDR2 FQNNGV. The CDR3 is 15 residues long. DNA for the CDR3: TGTGTCAGCACCACAAACCCGGCGAACACCGGGGAGCTGTTTTTT. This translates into CVSTTNPANTGELFF.

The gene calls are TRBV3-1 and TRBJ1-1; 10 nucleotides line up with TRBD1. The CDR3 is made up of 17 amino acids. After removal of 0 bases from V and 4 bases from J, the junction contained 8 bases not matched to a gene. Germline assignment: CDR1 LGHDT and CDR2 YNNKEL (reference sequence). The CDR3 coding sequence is TGTGCCAGCAGCCAAGATTTAATCGGGGACAGGGGCACTGAAGCTTTCTTT. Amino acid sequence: CASSQDLIGDRGTEAFF.

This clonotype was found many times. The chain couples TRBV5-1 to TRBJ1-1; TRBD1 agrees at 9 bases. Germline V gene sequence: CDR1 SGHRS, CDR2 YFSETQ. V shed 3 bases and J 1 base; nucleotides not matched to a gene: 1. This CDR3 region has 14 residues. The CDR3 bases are TGCGCCAGCAGCTCGGACAGGGGGAACACTGAAGCTTTCTTT. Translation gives CASSSDRGNTEAFF.

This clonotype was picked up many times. CDR3 amino acids: CASSLIADAYTQYF. The CDR3 nucleotides read TGTGCCAGCAGCTTAATAGCGGATGCTTATACGCAGTATTTT. V is TRBV11-2 and J is TRBJ2-3, with a tentative D call TRBD2 (6 bases). Germline V gene data show CDR1 as SGHAT and CDR2 as FQNNGV. The CDR3 totals 14 residues. V lost 2 bases and J lost 7, with 13 bases in between.

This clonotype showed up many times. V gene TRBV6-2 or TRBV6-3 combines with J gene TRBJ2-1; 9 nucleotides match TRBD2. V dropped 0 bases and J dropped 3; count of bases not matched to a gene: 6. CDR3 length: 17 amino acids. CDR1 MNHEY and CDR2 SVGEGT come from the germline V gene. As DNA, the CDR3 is TGTGCCAGCAGTTACTCGCCTGCGGGAGGGATCTACAATGAGCAGTTCTTC. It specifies CASSYSPAGGIYNEQFF.

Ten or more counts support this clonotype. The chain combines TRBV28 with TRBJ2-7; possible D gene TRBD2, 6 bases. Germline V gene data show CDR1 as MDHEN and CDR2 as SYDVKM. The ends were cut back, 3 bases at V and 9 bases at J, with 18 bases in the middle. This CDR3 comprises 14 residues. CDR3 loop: CASSLVVAEGRQYF. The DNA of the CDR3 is TGTGCCAGCAGTTTGGTGGTAGCGGAGGGTCGGCAGTACTTC. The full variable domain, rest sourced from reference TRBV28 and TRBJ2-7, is DVKVTQSSRYLVKRTGEKVFLECVQDMDHENMFWYRQDPGLGLRLIYFSYDVKMKEKGDIPEGYSVSREKKERFSLILESASTNQTSMYLCASSLVVAEGRQYFGPGTRLTVT.

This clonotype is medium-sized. The CDR3 coding sequence is TGTGCCAGCAGTTCAACAAACCTAGAAGATACGCAGTATTTT. Encoded protein: CASSSTNLEDTQYF. V gene TRBV28 combines with J gene TRBJ2-3; unclear D gene. CDR1 MDHEN and CDR2 SYDVKM come from the germline V gene. Trimming shortened V by 4 bases and J by 5 bases, and 13 bases separated the two germline ends. The CDR3 extends over 14 amino acids. The full variable domain, with the rest looked up from reference TRBV28 and TRBJ2-3, is DVKVTQSSRYLVKRTGEKVFLECVQDMDHENMFWYRQDPGLGLRLIYFSYDVKMKEKGDIPEGYSVSREKKERFSLILESASTNQTSMYLCASSSTNLEDTQYFGPGTRLTVL.

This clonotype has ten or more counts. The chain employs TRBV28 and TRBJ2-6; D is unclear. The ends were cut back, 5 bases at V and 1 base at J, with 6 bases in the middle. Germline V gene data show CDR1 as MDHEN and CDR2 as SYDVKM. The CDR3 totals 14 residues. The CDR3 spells CASSPLSGANVLTF. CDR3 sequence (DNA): TGTGCCAGCAGTCCGCTATCTGGGGCCAACGTCCTGACTTTC.